This T cell receptor (beta chain) was identified in a study of cytomegalovirus exposure and HLA in healthy donors. Germline lookup yields CDR1 SGHVS and CDR2 FQNEAQ. This CDR3 is 15 amino acids long. Trimming stripped 1 base from V and 8 bases from J, with 17 bases between. Primers: 60 Vbeta forward and 13 Jbeta reverse. Only in-frame clones appear in the TCRdb table, and some are missing; sequencing was by immunoSEQ multiplex PCR. The sample's table shows 100,000 to 150,000 clones. The TCR originated in a man younger than 35 in good health and CMV-seronegative. Sequencing was carried out using PBMCs. The chain combines TRBV7-8 with TRBJ1-2; tentative D call: TRBD1 (6 bases). The CDR3 DNA follows: TGTGCCAGCAGCTTAGGGGCAGGGGAAGGGTACGGCTACACCTTC. It codes for CASSLGAGEGYGYTF.